This T cell receptor beta chain was sequenced for a study of OX40 agonist ivuxolimab in advanced cancers. Study overall: A male proportion of 70% to 90% was recorded, with mean age about 54 years and range roughly 23 to 79.

Method: immunoSEQ multiplex PCR; TCRdb's copy keeps in-frame clones and lacks some. The table lists tens of thousands of clones, more than 65% of them singletons. In regard to this clone: Its antigen is currently unknown. This sample also contains other DNA sequences that code for the same CDR3.

V lost 1 base to trimming and J lost 5 bases, with 11 bases between them. This CDR3 has 14 residues. Per germline, CDR1 SGHTA and CDR2 FQGNSA. Study results and caveats: Blood T cells, both CD4+ and CD8+, expanded clonally by week 6 at 0.1 to 3.0 mg/kg.

The material was CD4+ or CD8+ T cells sorted from blood, obtained in a trial of the OX40 agonist ivuxolimab. This chain connects TRBV7-2 to TRBJ1-1; the D is unclear. The TCR originated in an adult with an advanced solid tumor such as melanoma, head and neck, liver or kidney cancer. The CDR3 loop is CASSLGPLGTEAFF. For the CDR3, the DNA is TGTGCCAGCAGCTTAGGGCCGCTCGGGACTGAAGCTTTCTTT.